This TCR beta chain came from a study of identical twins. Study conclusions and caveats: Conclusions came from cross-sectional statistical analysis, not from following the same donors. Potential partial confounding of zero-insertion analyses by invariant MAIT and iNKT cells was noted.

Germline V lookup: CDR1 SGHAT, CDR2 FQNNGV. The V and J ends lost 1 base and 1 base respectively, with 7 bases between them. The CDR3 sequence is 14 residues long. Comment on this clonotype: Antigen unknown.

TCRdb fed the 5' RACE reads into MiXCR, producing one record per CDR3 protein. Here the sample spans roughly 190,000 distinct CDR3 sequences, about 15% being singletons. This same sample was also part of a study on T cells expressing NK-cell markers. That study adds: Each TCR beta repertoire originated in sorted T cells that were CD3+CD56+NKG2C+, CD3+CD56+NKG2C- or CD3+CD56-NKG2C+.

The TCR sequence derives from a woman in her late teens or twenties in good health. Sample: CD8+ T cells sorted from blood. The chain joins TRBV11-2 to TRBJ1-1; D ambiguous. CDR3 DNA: TGTGCCAGCAGCTTAGGGTCCGCGAACACTGAAGCTTTCTTT. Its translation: CASSLGSANTEAFF.